One sample yielded the 12 T cell receptor beta chains listed below, sequenced in a study of T cells in Graves' hyperthyroidism and ophthalmopathy. Amplification of TCR beta CDR3 regions was performed using RNA transcripts as template. Primed by the HTBI set, a first-round RT-PCR was run on the TCR CDR3. TCRdb ran MiXCR on the multiplex PCR reads and lists one entry per CDR3 protein. The sample contains roughly 700,000 distinct CDR3 sequences, 14% of which appear only once. Sequencing was performed on blood. These TCRs come from a woman aged 18 to 35 with Graves' hyperthyroidism.

J is TRBJ2-5 and V is TRBV10-1, with a possible D match to TRBD2 (5 bases). With 0 bases removed from V and 0 bases from J, the gap between germline ends came to 11 bases. Germline V gives CDR1 WNHNN, CDR2 SYGVQD (reference sequence). The CDR3 is 16 residues long. CDR3 DNA: TGCGCCAGCAGTGAGTCGATAGCCGGGGACCAAGAGACCCAGTACTTC. Protein product: CASSESIAGDQETQYF.

The sample holds a few counts of this clonotype. The genes are TRBV5-1 and TRBJ2-7; a possible D gene is TRBD2 (5 bases). This CDR3 is 15 amino acids long. Trimming removed 4 bases at V and 0 bases at J, with 14 bases between. In germline, CDR1 is SGHRS, CDR2 YFSETQ. The CDR3 DNA reads as TGCGCCAGCAGCCAAGAGGGATTCAGCTCCTACGAGCAGTACTTC. Amino acids: CASSQEGFSSYEQYF.

The V gene is TRBV7-2, the J gene TRBJ2-1; the D is unclear. V gave up 5 bases and J gave up 6 bases, with 5 bases separating them. The CDR3 has 11 residues. Per the germline V gene, CDR1 is SGHTA and CDR2 is FQGNSA. CDR3 residues: CASSPVNEQFF. CDR3 bases: TGTGCCAGCAGCCCGGTCAATGAGCAGTTCTTC.

This clonotype was seen repeatedly, ten times or more. This sequence joins TRBV7-2 and TRBJ2-3; TRBD2 agrees at 8 bases. Trimming cost V 5 bases and J 7 bases; bases outside gene matches: 11. CDR1 and CDR2 from the germline V gene are SGHTA and FQGNSA. CDR3 length equals 15 residues. The CDR3 nucleotides read TGTGCCAGCAGCCGTAGCGGGACGCTCATGAATACGCAGTATTTT. Encoded protein: CASSRSGTLMNTQYF.

This chain connects TRBV24-1 to TRBJ1-6; D call uncertain. This CDR3 has 13 amino acids. The germline V gene has CDR1 KGHDR and CDR2 SFDVKD. Trimming removed 4 bases at V and 3 bases at J, with 3 bases between. CDR3 region: CATSEHYNSPLHF. In nucleotides, the CDR3 is TGTGCCACCAGTGAACACTATAATTCACCCCTCCACTTT.

This clonotype was detected only a few times. For the CDR3, the DNA is TGTGCCAGTAGTTCCCTTACTAGCGGAACCTACAATGAGCAGTTCTTC. This codes for CASSSLTSGTYNEQFF. The V call is TRBV19, the J call TRBJ2-1, with TRBD2 matching 8 bases. CDR1 is LNHDA, CDR2 SQIVND, per germline (reference sequence). The CDR3 is 16 residues long. After removal of 5 bases from V and 2 bases from J, the junction contained 8 bases not matched to a gene.

The chain carries TRBV11-3 and TRBJ2-4; D assignment may be TRBD1 or TRBD2 (5 bases each). Germline CDR1 and CDR2: SGHNT and YENEEA. The CDR3 length is 16 residues. Trimming cost V 0 bases and J 6 bases, with 15 bases left between them. The CDR3 region has the DNA TGTGCCAGCAGCTTAGATCTACTGGGGCGGGTAAACATTCAGTACTTC. It yields the protein CASSLDLLGRVNIQYF.

This clonotype has at least ten counts. The rearrangement links TRBV10-3 to TRBJ2-1; 10 nucleotides match TRBD1. The germline gives CDR1 ENHRY, CDR2 SYGVKD. This CDR3 has 15 amino acids. Germline trimming cut 4 bases from V and 5 bases from J; bases unmatched to any gene: 5. CDR3 region: CAISVRQGANNEQFF. CDR3 DNA: TGTGCCATCAGTGTTAGACAGGGGGCGAACAATGAGCAGTTCTTC.

This clonotype was found many times. This chain uses TRBV30 with TRBJ2-7; 13 bases map to TRBD2. V lost 7 bases to trimming and J lost 4 bases; unmatched junction nucleotides: 7. Germline CDR1 is GTSNPN and CDR2 is SVGIG (reference sequence). The length of the CDR3 is 14 residues. The CDR3 reads CASATSGRSYEQYF. CDR3 sequence (DNA): TGTGCCTCTGCGACTAGCGGGAGGTCGTACGAGCAGTACTTC. The complete variable domain, with remaining parts taken from reference TRBV30 and TRBJ2-7, reads SQTIHQWPATLVQPVGSPLSLECTVEGTSNPNLYWYRQAAGRGLQLLFYSVGIGQISSEVPQNLSASRPQDRQFILSSKKLLLSDSGFYLCASATSGRSYEQYFGPGTRLTVT.

The chain is built from TRBV10-3 and TRBJ1-1; TRBD1 agrees at 9 bases. This CDR3 has 16 amino acids. V trimming: 2 bases; J trimming: 6 bases; junction bases outside the gene matches: 10. Germline V gives CDR1 ENHRY, CDR2 SYGVKD. CDR3 coding DNA: TGTGCCATCAGTGAGACAGGGGGCGCGGGGAATGCTGAAGCTTTCTTT. It is translated as CAISETGGAGNAEAFF.

This clonotype was seen ten or more times. V is TRBV5-1 and J is TRBJ2-7; 10 bases match TRBD1. Per germline, CDR1 SGHRS and CDR2 YFSETQ. J lost 0 bases, V lost 2 bases, and 2 bases had no gene match. CDR3 length: 15 amino acids. This CDR3 reads CASSLRDRGSYEQYF. The CDR3 DNA follows: TGCGCCAGCAGCTTACGGGACAGGGGCTCCTACGAGCAGTACTTC.

This clonotype was counted many times. V and J are TRBV20-1 and TRBJ2-5; D might be TRBD1 (6 bases). The length of the CDR3 is 14 residues. Trimming cost V 0 bases and J 1 base, with 9 bases left between them. In germline, CDR1 is DFQATT, CDR2 SNEGSKA (reference sequence). The CDR3 protein is CSARETGPQETQYF. The CDR3, as DNA: TGCAGTGCTAGAGAAACAGGGCCCCAAGAGACCCAGTACTTC.